This is a list of T cell receptor beta chains from one sample in a study of blood T cell repertoires in COVID-19. Here immunoSEQ multiplex PCR was the method, and the copy in TCRdb shows in-frame clones only, minus some. This table holds approximately 300,000 clones, more than 85% found once. The sample consisted of PBMCs or T cells enriched from blood (not recorded which). These receptors all stem from a woman aged 25 to 39 who had been exposed to COVID-19. Both conserved end residues are part of each CDR3. The D gene is left open where the match is weak. Expanded clones get a size class; other rows say once, few or many, or leave the size out.

>.|.|TRBJ1-2|TRBV5-1
CASSHLVGAGDGYTF
TGCGCCAGCAGCCACCTCGTAGGGGCAGGGGATGGCTACACCTTC
>.|.|TRBJ1-2|TRBV2
CASSTTGYYGYTF
TGTGCCAGCAGTACGACAGGCTATTATGGCTACACCTTC
>once|.|TRBJ2-5|TRBV3-1/TRBV3-2
CASSQEQGAETQYF
TGTGCCAGCAGCCAAGAACAGGGCGCGGAGACCCAGTACTTC
>.|.|TRBJ1-3|TRBV13
CASSFLLQGHGNTIYF
TGTGCCAGCAGCTTCCTCCTACAGGGTCATGGAAACACCATATATTTT
>.|.|TRBJ2-1|TRBV10-3
CAIRGDWSEQFF
TGTGCCATCAGAGGGGACTGGAGTGAGCAGTTCTTC
>once|TRBD1|TRBJ2-7|TRBV19
CASSIGTGSYEQYF
TGTGCCAGTAGTATCGGGACAGGCTCCTACGAGCAGTACTTC
>.|TRBD1|TRBJ1-4|TRBV2
CASRSGDRFNEKLFF
TGTGCCAGCAGGAGTGGGGACAGGTTTAATGAAAAACTGTTTTTT
>.|.|TRBJ1-2|TRBV5-6
CASSLLLANYGYTF
TGTGCCAGCAGCTTACTTTTAGCTAACTATGGCTACACCTTC
>.|.|TRBJ2-3|TRBV5-1
CASSLANGGTDTQYF
TGCGCCAGCAGCTTGGCAAACGGGGGCACAGATACGCAGTATTTT
>.|.|TRBJ1-2|TRBV9
CASSVGLDGYTF
TGTGCCAGCAGCGTAGGGCTCGATGGCTACACCTTC
>.|.|TRBJ2-2|TRBV10-3
CAISGVVSGELFF
TGTGCCATCAGTGGAGTAGTTTCCGGGGAGCTGTTTTTT
>.|.|TRBJ1-5|TRBV6-2/TRBV6-3
CASSATGGQPQHF
TGTGCCAGCAGTGCTACCGGTGGTCAGCCCCAGCATTTT
>.|.|TRBJ2-6|TRBV6-5
CASYLSGANVLTF
TGTGCCAGCTACCTATCTGGGGCCAACGTCCTGACTTTC
>.|TRBD1|TRBJ2-7|TRBV27
CASSLTGGHLYEQYF
TGTGCCAGCAGTTTGACAGGGGGCCATCTCTACGAGCAGTACTTC
>once|.|TRBJ1-2|TRBV18
CASSPPAGLRDGYTF
TGTGCCAGCTCACCACCGGCAGGCCTAAGAGATGGCTACACCTTC
>.|TRBD1|TRBJ2-7|TRBV18
CASSPPRTGVHEQYF
TGTGCCAGCTCACCACCCAGGACAGGTGTCCACGAGCAGTACTTC